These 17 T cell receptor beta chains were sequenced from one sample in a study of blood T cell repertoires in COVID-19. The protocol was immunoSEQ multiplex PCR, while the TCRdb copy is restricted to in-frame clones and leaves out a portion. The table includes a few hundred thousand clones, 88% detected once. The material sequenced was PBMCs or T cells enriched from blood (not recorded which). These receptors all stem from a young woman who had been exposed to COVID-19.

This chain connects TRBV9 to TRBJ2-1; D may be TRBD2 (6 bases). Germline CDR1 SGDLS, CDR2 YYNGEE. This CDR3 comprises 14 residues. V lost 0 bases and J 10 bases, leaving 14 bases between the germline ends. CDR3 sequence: CASSVGGGNREQFF. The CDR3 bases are TGTGCCAGCAGCGTAGGAGGCGGGAACCGAGAGCAGTTCTTC.

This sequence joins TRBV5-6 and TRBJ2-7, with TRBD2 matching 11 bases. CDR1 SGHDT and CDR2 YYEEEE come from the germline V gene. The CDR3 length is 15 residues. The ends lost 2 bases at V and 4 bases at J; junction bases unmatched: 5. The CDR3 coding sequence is TGTGCCAGCAGCTTTCGACTAGCGGGATTATACGAGCAGTACTTC. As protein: CASSFRLAGLYEQYF. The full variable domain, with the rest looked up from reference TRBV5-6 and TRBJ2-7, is DAGVTQSPTHLIKTRGQQVTLRCSPKSGHDTVSWYQQALGQGPQFIFQYYEEEERQRGNFPDRFSGHQFPNYSSELNVNALLLGDSALYLCASSFRLAGLYEQYFGPGTRLTVT.

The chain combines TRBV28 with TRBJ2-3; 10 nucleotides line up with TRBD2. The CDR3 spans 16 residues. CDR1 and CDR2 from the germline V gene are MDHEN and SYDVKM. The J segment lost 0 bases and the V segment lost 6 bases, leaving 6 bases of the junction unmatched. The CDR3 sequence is CASSRKAGGSTDTQYF. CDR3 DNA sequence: TGTGCCAGCAGCCGGAAAGCGGGGGGGAGCACAGATACGCAGTATTTT.

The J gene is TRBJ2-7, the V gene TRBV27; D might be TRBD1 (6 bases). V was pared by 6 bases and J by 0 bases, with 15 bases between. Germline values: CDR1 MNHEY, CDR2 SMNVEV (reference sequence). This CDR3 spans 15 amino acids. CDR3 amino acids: CASSGLQGSSYEQYF. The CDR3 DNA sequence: TGTGCCAGCAGCGGCCTACAGGGTAGCTCCTACGAGCAGTACTTC.

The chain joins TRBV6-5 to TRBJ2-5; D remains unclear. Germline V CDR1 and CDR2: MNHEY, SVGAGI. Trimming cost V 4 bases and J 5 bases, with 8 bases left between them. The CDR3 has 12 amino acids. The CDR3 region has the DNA TGTGCCAGCAGTTCCCACGCGGAGACCCAGTACTTC. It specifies CASSSHAETQYF.

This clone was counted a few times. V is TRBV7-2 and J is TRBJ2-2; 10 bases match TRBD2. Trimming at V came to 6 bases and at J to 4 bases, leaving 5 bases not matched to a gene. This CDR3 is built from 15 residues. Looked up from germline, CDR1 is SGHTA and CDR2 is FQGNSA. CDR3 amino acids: CASRRTSGATGELFF. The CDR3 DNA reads TGTGCCAGCAGACGTACTAGCGGGGCCACCGGGGAGCTGTTTTTT.

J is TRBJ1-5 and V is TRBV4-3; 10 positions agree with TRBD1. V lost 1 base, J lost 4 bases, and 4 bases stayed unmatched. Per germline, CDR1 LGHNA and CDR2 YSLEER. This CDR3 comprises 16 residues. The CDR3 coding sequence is TGCGCCAGCAGCCAAGGAGGACAGGGGGTGAATCAGCCCCAGCATTTT. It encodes CASSQGGQGVNQPQHF.

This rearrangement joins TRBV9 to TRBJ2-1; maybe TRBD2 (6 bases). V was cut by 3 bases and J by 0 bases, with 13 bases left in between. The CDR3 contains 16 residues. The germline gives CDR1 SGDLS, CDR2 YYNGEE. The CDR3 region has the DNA TGTGCCAGCAGCGCAGGAGGGGCGATCTCCTACAATGAGCAGTTCTTC. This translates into CASSAGGAISYNEQFF.

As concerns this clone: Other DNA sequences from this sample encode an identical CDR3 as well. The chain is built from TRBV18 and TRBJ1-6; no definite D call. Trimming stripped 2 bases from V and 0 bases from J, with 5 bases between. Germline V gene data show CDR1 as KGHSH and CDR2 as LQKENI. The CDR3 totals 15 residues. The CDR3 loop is CASSPASSYNSPLHF. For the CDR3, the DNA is TGTGCCAGCTCACCAGCGAGCTCCTATAATTCACCCCTCCACTTT.

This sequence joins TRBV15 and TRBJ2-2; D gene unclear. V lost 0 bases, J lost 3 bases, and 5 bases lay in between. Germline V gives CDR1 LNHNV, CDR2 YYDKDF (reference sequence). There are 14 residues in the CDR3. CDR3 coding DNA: TGTGCCACCAGCAGAGATGCGGACACCGGGGAGCTGTTTTTT. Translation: CATSRDADTGELFF.

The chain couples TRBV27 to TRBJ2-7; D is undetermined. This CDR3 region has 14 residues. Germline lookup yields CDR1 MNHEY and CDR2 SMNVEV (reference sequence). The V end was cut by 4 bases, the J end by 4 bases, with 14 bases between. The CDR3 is CASSSPYPLYEQYF. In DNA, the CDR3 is TGTGCCAGCAGTTCCCCCTACCCACTTTACGAGCAGTACTTC.

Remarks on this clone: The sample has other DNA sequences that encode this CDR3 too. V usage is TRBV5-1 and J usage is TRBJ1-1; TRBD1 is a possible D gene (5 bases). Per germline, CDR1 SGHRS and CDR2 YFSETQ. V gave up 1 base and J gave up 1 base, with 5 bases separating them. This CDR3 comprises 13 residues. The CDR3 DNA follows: TGCGCCAGCAGCTTGCAGGGGAACACTGAAGCTTTCTTT. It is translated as CASSLQGNTEAFF.

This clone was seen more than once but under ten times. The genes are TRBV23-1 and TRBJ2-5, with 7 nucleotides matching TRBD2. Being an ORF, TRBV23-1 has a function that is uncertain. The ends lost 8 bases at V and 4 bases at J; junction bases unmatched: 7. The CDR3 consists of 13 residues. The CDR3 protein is CASGDWEGETQYF. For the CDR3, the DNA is TGCGCCAGCGGGGACTGGGAGGGAGAGACCCAGTACTTC.

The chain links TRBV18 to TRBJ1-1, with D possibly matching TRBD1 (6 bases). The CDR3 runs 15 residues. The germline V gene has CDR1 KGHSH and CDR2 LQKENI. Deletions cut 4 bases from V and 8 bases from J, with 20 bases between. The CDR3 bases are TGTGCCAGCTCACGAGTAACAGGGATAGAGAACGAAGCTTTCTTT. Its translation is CASSRVTGIENEAFF. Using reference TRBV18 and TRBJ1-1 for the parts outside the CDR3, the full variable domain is NAGVMQNPRHLVRRRGQEARLRCSPMKGHSHVYWYRQLPEEGLKFMVYLQKENIIDESGMPKERFSAEFPKEGPSILRIQQVVRGDSAAYFCASSRVTGIENEAFFGQGTRLTVV.

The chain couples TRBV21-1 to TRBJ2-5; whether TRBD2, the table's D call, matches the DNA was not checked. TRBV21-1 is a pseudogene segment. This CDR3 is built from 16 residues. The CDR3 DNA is TGTGCCAGCAGCTCTCGCGGGAGCTCCACCGGAGAGACCCAGTACTTC. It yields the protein CASSSRGSSTGETQYF.

The CDR3 protein is CASRSQQGAYEQYF. The CDR3, as DNA: TGTGCCAGCAGGTCGCAACAGGGGGCCTACGAGCAGTACTTC. The chain has TRBV28 and TRBJ2-7; 8 bases map to TRBD1. Germline V gene sequence: CDR1 MDHEN, CDR2 SYDVKM. The CDR3 extends over 14 amino acids. Trimming took 6 bases from V and 2 from J; bases not matched to a gene: 6.

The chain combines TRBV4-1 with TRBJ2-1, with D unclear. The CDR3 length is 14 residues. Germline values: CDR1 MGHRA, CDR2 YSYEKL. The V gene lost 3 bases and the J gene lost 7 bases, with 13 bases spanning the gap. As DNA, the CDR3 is TGCGCCAGCAGCCAGGGTCGGGTCAATAATGAGCAGTTCTTC. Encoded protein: CASSQGRVNNEQFF.